This T cell receptor beta chain originates from a study of T cell responses to AZD1222 COVID-19 vaccine. The study's findings and limits: Possibly, clonal diversity was underestimated; donors were largely white British and included more females. Of the AZD1222 recipients, only six or seven were seropositive at baseline. Once two AZD1222 doses were given, Spike-specific TCR breadth and depth went up.

The CDR3 runs to 16 residues. Germline V CDR1 and CDR2: MRHNA, SNTAGT. V shed 0 bases and J 3 bases; nucleotides not matched to a gene: 4. As regards this clone: Its antigen is as yet unknown.

Profiled with immunoSEQ multiplex PCR; TCRdb holds only in-frame clones, not every one. The data show about 110,000 clones, around 90% seen once. The source was peripheral blood, collected on day 0 of AZD1222 vaccination. The chain carries TRBV6-4 and TRBJ2-1, with TRBD1 matching over 8 bases. This TCR derives from an adult in good health. The CDR3 protein is CASSDSGTGNYNEQFF. CDR3 nucleotides: TGTGCCAGCAGTGACTCCGGGACAGGAAACTACAATGAGCAGTTCTTC.